The 10 T cell receptor beta chains presented below share a single source sample, sequenced in a study of T cells in Graves' hyperthyroidism and ophthalmopathy. Amplified regions were TCR beta CDR3 sequences from RNA transcripts. With the HTBI primer set, the TCR CDR3 went through a first round of RT-PCR. TCRdb processed the multiplex PCR reads anew with MiXCR; each CDR3 protein has one entry. The sample records hundreds of thousands of distinct CDR3 sequences, approximately 44% being singletons. Sequencing was carried out using peripheral blood or thyroid tissue (not recorded which). The receptor source for this set is a woman between 18 and 29 years old with Graves' hyperthyroidism.

This clonotype was seen more than once but under ten times. The chain combines TRBV5-6 with TRBJ1-2; 12 nucleotides match TRBD1. CDR1 and CDR2 from the germline V gene are SGHDT and YYEEEE. The CDR3 spans 14 residues. With 4 bases clipped from V and 8 bases from J, the junction kept 6 bases outside the gene matches. CDR3 sequence (DNA): TGTGCCAGCAGCAAGGGACAGGGGGCGCCCGGCTACACCTTC. It encodes CASSKGQGAPGYTF.

This clonotype was observed a few times. This sequence joins TRBV7-9 and TRBJ2-7; TRBD1 or TRBD2 may be the D gene (6 bases each). V was shortened by 5 bases and J by 0 bases, with 17 bases between the two germline ends. There are 16 residues in the CDR3. Per the germline V gene, CDR1 is SEHNR and CDR2 is FQNEAQ (reference sequence). Here the CDR3 reads CASSTARGGFSYEQYF. The DNA for the CDR3 is TGTGCCAGCAGCACCGCCCGAGGGGGGTTCTCCTACGAGCAGTACTTC.

This clonotype was seen at least ten times. The chain recombines TRBV7-2 with TRBJ2-7, with 14 nucleotides matching TRBD2. The CDR3 length is 15 residues. CDR1 is SGHTA and CDR2 is FQGNSA in the germline V gene. Trimming removed 6 bases from V and 5 bases from J; junction bases left unmatched: 6. The CDR3 region has the DNA TGTGCCAGCAGATGGGGACTAGCGGGAGACCACGAGCAGTACTTC. Amino acids: CASRWGLAGDHEQYF.

This clonotype has just a few counts. V and J are TRBV9 and TRBJ2-7, with D possibly matching TRBD2 (5 bases). Trimming left V 4 bases short and J 6 bases short, with 17 bases between. The CDR3 extends over 14 amino acids. From germline, CDR1 is SGDLS and CDR2 YYNGEE. For the CDR3, the DNA is TGTGCCAGCAGCCGTAGGGAGTTCGAACGCGAGCAGTACTTC. Translating it yields CASSRREFEREQYF. Complete variable domain (other parts from reference TRBV9 and TRBJ2-7): DSGVTQTPKHLITATGQRVTLRCSPRSGDLSVYWYQQSLDQGLQFLIQYYNGEERAKGNILERFSAQQFPDLHSELNLSSLELGDSALYFCASSRREFEREQYFGPGTRLTVT.

The chain is built from TRBV7-9 and TRBJ2-2; D may be TRBD2 (6 bases). CDR3 size: 16 residues. Trimming cost V 4 bases and J 7 bases, with 19 bases left between them. The germline CDR1 and CDR2 sequences are SEHNR and FQNEAQ (reference sequence). The CDR3 sequence: CASSYYRGSGVGELFF. CDR3 in DNA: TGTGCCAGCAGCTACTACCGAGGCTCGGGGGTCGGGGAGCTGTTTTTT. Complete variable domain (other parts from reference TRBV7-9 and TRBJ2-2): DTGVSQNPRHKITKRGQNVTFRCDPISEHNRLYWYRQTLGQGPEFLTYFQNEAQLEKSRLLSDRFSAERPKGSFSTLEIQRTEQGDSAMYLCASSYYRGSGVGELFFGEGSRLTVL.

The genes are TRBV7-9 and TRBJ2-7; 10 bases are a match to TRBD2. With 4 bases clipped from V and 3 bases from J, the junction kept 12 bases outside the gene matches. CDR1 and CDR2 from the germline V gene are SEHNR and FQNEAQ (reference sequence). This CDR3 contains 17 residues. The CDR3 DNA is TGTGCCAGCAGCTCTAGCCGACTAGCGGGCAAGATCTACGAGCAGTACTTC. It specifies CASSSSRLAGKIYEQYF.

With respect to this clonotype: With a much larger clone just one base away, this may be a read error. This chain uses TRBV19 with TRBJ1-6; D uncertain. The V gene's germline CDR1 is LNHDA and CDR2 SQIVND (reference sequence). The CDR3 has 16 residues. The CDR3 protein is CASGIPDVSINSPLHF. The CDR3 nucleotides are TGTGCCAGTGGTATACCGGACGTATCCATCAATTCACCCCTCCACTTT.

The J gene is TRBJ1-2, the V gene TRBV6-1; D remains unclear. The V gene's germline CDR1 is MNHNS and CDR2 SASEGT. The CDR3 is made up of 13 amino acids. Trimming left V 5 bases short and J 8 bases short, with 15 bases between. Written as DNA, the CDR3 is TGTGCCAGCAGTAGATTTTACGGACGGGGCTACACCTTC. This gives the protein CASSRFYGRGYTF.

V is TRBV24-1 and J is TRBJ2-2; the match to TRBD1 covers 9 bases. The length of the CDR3 is 15 residues. Germline V gene data show CDR1 as KGHDR and CDR2 as SFDVKD. V was pared by 2 bases and J by 6 bases, with 3 bases of the junction left unmatched. CDR3 coding DNA: TGTGCCACCAGTGATTCGGGACAGGGCTCCGGGGAGCTGTTTTTT. Protein: CATSDSGQGSGELFF.

This clonotype occurred a few times. The chain recombines TRBV2 with TRBJ2-5, with 7 bases that match TRBD2. V trimming: 6 bases; J trimming: 3 bases; junction bases outside the gene matches: 16. The CDR3 loop spans 17 amino acids. Germline assignment: CDR1 SNHLY and CDR2 FYNNEI. The CDR3 loop reads CASSPGFGGRGEETQYF. Here the CDR3 DNA reads TGTGCCAGCAGCCCAGGATTCGGCGGGAGAGGCGAAGAGACCCAGTACTTC.